Sequencing of this T cell receptor (beta chain) was carried out in a study of T cell changes during pregnancy in multiple sclerosis. The method was immunoSEQ multiplex PCR; TCRdb's version includes in-frame clones alone and lacks a portion of them. The sample records some 49,000 clones, roughly 93% being singletons. The ends lost 2 bases at V and 9 bases at J; junction bases unmatched: 7. CDR1 is KGHSH and CDR2 is LQKENI in the germline V gene. This CDR3 comprises 15 residues. This TCR derives from a female donor in good health, enrolled as a control in a pregnancy study. This specimen consisted of CD4+ T cells from peripheral blood mononuclear cells, obtained in the second trimester of pregnancy. The rearrangement links TRBV18 to TRBJ1-6; the match to TRBD1 covers 7 bases. As DNA, the CDR3 is TGTGCCAGCTCACCAACGCAGACAGGGACTTCACCCCTCCACTTT. Translated, it gives CASSPTQTGTSPLHF.